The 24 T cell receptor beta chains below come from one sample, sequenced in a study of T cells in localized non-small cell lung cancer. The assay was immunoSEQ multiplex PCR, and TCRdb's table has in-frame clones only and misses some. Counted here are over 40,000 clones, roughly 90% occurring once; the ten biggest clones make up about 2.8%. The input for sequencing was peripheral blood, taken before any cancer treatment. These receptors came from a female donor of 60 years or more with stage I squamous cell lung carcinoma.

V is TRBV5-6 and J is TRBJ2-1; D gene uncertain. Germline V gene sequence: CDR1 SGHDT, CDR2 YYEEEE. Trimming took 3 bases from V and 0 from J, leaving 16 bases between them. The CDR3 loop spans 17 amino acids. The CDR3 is CASSSRWRRSSYNEQFF. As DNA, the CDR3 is TGTGCCAGCAGCTCTCGGTGGCGCCGAAGCTCCTACAATGAGCAGTTCTTC.

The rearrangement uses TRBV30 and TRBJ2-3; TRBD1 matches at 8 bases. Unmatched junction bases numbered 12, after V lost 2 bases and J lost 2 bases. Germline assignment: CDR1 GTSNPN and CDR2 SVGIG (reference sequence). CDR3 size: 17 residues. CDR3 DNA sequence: TGTGCCTGGAGTCCAGCCCCCGGGACAGGTAACACAGATACGCAGTATTTT. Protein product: CAWSPAPGTGNTDTQYF. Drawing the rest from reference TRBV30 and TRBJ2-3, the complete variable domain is SQTIHQWPATLVQPVGSPLSLECTVEGTSNPNLYWYRQAAGRGLQLLFYSVGIGQISSEVPQNLSASRPQDRQFILSSKKLLLSDSGFYLCAWSPAPGTGNTDTQYFGPGTRLTVL.

The CDR3 loop reads CAWGQVGPRNQPQHF. CDR3 nucleotide sequence: TGTGCCTGGGGGCAGGTGGGGCCACGCAATCAGCCCCAGCATTTT. The chain is built from TRBV30 and TRBJ1-5, with D possibly TRBD1 on 5 matching bases. Trimming stripped 5 bases from V and 2 bases from J, with 16 bases between. CDR3 length: 15 amino acids. CDR1 GTSNPN and CDR2 SVGIG come from the germline V gene (reference sequence).

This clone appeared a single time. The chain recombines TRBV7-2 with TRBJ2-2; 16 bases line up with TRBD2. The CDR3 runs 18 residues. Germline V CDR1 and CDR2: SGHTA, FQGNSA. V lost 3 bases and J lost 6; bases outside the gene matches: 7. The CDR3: CASSFGTSGRAGAGELFF. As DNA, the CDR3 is TGTGCCAGCAGCTTTGGGACTAGCGGGAGGGCCGGGGCCGGGGAGCTGTTTTTT.

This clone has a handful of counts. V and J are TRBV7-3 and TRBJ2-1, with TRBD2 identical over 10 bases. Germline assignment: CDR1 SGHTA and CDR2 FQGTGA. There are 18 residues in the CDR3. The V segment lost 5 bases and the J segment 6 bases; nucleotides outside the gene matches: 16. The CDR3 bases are TGTGCCAGCAGCCTGGGGGCTAGCGGGAGCTCCCCCAGCAATGAGCAGTTCTTC. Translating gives CASSLGASGSSPSNEQFF.

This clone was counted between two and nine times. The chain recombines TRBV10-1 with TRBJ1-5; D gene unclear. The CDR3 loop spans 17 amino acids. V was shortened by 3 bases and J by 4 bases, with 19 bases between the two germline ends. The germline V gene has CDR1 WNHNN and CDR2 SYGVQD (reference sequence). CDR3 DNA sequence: TGCGCCAGCAGTGAAATGGTTACTGCCTCTCGGAATCAGCCCCAGCATTTT. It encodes CASSEMVTASRNQPQHF.

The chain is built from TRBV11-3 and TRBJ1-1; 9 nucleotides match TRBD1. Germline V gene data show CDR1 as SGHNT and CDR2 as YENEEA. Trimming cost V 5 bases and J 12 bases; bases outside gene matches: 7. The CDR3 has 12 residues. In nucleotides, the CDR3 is TGTGCCAGCAGCGTGGGACAGGGCAAAACTTTCTTT. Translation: CASSVGQGKTFF.

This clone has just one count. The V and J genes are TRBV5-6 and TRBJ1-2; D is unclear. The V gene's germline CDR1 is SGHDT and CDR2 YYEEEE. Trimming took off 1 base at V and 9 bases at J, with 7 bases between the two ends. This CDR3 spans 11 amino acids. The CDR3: CASSLFESYTF. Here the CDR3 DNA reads TGTGCCAGCAGCTTGTTTGAGAGCTACACCTTC.

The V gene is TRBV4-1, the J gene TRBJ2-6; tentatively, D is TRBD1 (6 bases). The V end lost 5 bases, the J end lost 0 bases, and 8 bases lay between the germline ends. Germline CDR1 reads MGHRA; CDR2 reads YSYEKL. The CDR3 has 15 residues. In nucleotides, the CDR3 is TGCGCCAGCAGCGGACAGAACTCTGGGGCCAACGTCCTGACTTTC. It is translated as CASSGQNSGANVLTF.

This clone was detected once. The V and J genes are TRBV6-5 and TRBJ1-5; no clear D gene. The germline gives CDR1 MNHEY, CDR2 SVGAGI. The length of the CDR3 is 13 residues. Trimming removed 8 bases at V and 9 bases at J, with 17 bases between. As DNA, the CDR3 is TGTGCCAGCGCAAGAGAGCCTTCCGGGCCCCAGCATTTT. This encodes CASAREPSGPQHF.

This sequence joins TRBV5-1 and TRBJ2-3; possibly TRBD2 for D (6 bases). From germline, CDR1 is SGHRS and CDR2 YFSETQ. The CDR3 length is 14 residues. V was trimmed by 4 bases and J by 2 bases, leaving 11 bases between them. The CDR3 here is CASSPTRVTDTQYF. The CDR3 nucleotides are TGCGCCAGCAGCCCGACTAGGGTCACAGATACGCAGTATTTT. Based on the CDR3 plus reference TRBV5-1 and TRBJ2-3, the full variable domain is KAGVTQTPRYLIKTRGQQVTLSCSPISGHRSVSWYQQTPGQGLQFLFEYFSETQRNKGNFPGRFSGRQFSNSRSEMNVSTLELGDSALYLCASSPTRVTDTQYFGPGTRLTVL.

The CDR3 nucleotides read TGTGCCAGCAGTTACACCGTATACAATGAGCAGTTCTTC. This sequence encodes CASSYTVYNEQFF. The chain combines TRBV6-5 with TRBJ2-1; D is undetermined. The V gene lost 2 bases and the J gene lost 4 bases, with 6 bases spanning the gap. Per the germline V gene, CDR1 is MNHEY and CDR2 is SVGAGI. The length of the CDR3 is 13 residues.

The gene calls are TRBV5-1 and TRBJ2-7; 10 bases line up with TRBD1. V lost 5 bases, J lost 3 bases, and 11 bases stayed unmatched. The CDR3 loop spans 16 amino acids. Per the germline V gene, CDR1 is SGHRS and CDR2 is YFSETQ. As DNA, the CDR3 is TGCGCCAGCAGGCGAGCCGGGACAGGGGATGGCTACGAGCAGTACTTC. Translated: CASRRAGTGDGYEQYF.

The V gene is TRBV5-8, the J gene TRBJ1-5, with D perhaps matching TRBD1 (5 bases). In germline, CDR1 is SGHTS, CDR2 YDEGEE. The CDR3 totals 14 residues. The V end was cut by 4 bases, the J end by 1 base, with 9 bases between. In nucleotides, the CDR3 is TGTGCCAGCAGCGTACAGGCAAGCAATCAGCCCCAGCATTTT. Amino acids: CASSVQASNQPQHF.

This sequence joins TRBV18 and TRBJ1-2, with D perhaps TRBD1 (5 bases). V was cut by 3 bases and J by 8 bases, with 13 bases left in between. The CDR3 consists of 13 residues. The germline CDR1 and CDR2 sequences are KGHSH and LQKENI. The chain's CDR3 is CASSPQGLGGYTF. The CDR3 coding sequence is TGTGCCAGCTCACCCCAGGGTTTGGGCGGCTACACCTTC.

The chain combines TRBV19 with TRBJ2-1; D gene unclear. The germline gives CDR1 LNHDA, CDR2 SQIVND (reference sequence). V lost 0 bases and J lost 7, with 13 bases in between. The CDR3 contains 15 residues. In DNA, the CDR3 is TGTGCCAGTAGTATAGACGGTAGGCGAGTAAATGAGCAGTTCTTC. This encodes CASSIDGRRVNEQFF.

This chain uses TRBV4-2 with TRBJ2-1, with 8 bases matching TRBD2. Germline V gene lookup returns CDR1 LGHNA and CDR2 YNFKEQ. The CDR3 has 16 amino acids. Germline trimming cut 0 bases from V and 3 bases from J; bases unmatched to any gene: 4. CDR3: CASSQEASGRYNEQFF. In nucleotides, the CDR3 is TGTGCCAGCAGCCAAGAGGCTAGCGGGCGCTACAATGAGCAGTTCTTC.

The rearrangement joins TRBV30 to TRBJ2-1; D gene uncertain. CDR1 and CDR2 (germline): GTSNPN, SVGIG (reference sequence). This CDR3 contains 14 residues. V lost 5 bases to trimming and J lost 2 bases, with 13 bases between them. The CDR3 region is CAWVFLGTYNEQFF. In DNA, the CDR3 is TGTGCCTGGGTCTTTCTTGGAACCTACAATGAGCAGTTCTTC.

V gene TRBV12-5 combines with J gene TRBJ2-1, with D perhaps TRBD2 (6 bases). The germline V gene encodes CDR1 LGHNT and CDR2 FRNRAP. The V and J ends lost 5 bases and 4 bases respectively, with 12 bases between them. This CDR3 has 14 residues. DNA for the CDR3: TGTGCTAGTGGTCTGGAGGGAGGTTACAATGAGCAGTTCTTC. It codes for CASGLEGGYNEQFF. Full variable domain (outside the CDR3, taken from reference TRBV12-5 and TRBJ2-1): DARVTQTPRHKVTEMGQEVTMRCQPILGHNTVFWYRQTMMQGLELLAYFRNRAPLDDSGMPKDRFSAEMPDATLATLKIQPSEPRDSAVYFCASGLEGGYNEQFFGPGTRLTVL.

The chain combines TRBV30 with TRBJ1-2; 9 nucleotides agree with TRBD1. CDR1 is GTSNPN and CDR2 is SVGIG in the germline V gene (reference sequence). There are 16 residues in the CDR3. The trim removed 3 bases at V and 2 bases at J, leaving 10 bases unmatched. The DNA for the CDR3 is TGTGCCTGGAGGGACAGGGGCAGGAATGGGAACTATGGCTACACCTTC. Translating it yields CAWRDRGRNGNYGYTF.

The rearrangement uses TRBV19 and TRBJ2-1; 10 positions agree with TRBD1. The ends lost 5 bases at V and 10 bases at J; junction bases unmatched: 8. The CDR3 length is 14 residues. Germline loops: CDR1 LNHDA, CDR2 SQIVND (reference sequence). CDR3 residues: CASSARQGADEQFF. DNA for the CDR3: TGTGCCAGTAGTGCCCGACAGGGGGCGGACGAGCAGTTCTTC.

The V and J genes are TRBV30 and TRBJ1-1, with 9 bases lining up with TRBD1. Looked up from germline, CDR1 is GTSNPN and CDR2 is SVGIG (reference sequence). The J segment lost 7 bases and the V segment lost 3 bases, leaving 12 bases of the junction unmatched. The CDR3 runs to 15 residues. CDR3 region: CAWRAKQTGGDEAFF. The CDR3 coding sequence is TGTGCCTGGAGGGCAAAGCAGACAGGGGGGGATGAAGCTTTCTTT.

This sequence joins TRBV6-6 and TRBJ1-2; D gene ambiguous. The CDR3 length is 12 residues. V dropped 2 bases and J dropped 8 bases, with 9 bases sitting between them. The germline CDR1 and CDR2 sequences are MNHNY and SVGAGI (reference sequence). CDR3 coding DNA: TGTGCCAGCAGTTACGAGGGCAGAGGCTACACCTTC. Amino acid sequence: CASSYEGRGYTF.

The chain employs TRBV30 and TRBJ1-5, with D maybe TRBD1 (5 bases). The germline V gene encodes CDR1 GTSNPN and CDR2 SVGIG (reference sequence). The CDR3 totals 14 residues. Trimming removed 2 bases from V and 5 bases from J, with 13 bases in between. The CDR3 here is CAWSTGQGHQPQHF. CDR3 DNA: TGTGCCTGGAGTACCGGCCAGGGCCATCAGCCCCAGCATTTT.